The 13 T cell receptor beta chains in this list originate from one sample, sequenced in a study of T cells in Graves' hyperthyroidism and ophthalmopathy. There were TCR beta CDR3 regions amplified from RNA transcripts. The primer set for the first-round RT-PCR of the TCR CDR3 was HTBI. TCRdb reanalysed the multiplex PCR reads using MiXCR and keeps one entry per CDR3 protein. Among around 340,000 distinct CDR3 sequences listed, about 15% were seen once. Sequencing used blood. The source of these receptors is a woman aged 25-40 years with Graves' hyperthyroidism that later progressed to Graves' ophthalmopathy.

This clonotype was picked up many times. This sequence joins TRBV2 and TRBJ2-5; 7 bases line up with TRBD2. CDR1 SNHLY and CDR2 FYNNEI come from the germline V gene. The CDR3 extends over 14 amino acids. J gave up 0 bases and V 7 bases, and 5 bases lay outside the gene matches. The CDR3 DNA follows: TGTGCCAGCAAGCGGGAAACGTACCAAGAGACCCAGTACTTC. Its protein is CASKRETYQETQYF.

This clonotype was seen ten or more times. The V call is TRBV28, the J call TRBJ1-2, with D perhaps TRBD1 (6 bases). V lost 1 base to trimming and J lost 6 bases, with 6 bases between them. The CDR3 is made up of 12 amino acids. Germline lookup yields CDR1 MDHEN and CDR2 SYDVKM. The CDR3 region has the DNA TGTGCCAGCAGTTTATACAGGGATGGCTACACCTTC. Translated: CASSLYRDGYTF.

The chain joins TRBV6-5 to TRBJ1-5, with 10 bases aligning to TRBD1. In germline, CDR1 is MNHEY, CDR2 SVGAGI. This CDR3 has 15 amino acids. Germline trimming cut 6 bases from V and 5 bases from J; bases unmatched to any gene: 7. The CDR3 DNA follows: TGTGCCAGCAGCGAGACAGGGGGCGGTGATCAGCCCCAGCATTTT. This encodes CASSETGGGDQPQHF.

The chain couples TRBV28 to TRBJ1-5; 7 bases match TRBD1. Germline V gene sequence: CDR1 MDHEN, CDR2 SYDVKM. The CDR3 contains 16 residues. Trimming took 6 bases from V and 2 from J; bases not matched to a gene: 10. The DNA of the CDR3 is TGTGCCAGCAGATCGAGACAGGGAGCGGGCAATCAGCCCCAGCATTTT. Encoded protein: CASRSRQGAGNQPQHF.

This chain joins TRBV12-3 or TRBV12-4 and TRBJ1-1; unclear D gene. V was shortened by 6 bases and J by 1 base, with 9 bases between the two germline ends. This CDR3 contains 13 residues. CDR3 coding DNA: TGTGCCAGCAGATCCACTGCGAACACTGAAGCTTTCTTT. Translating it yields CASRSTANTEAFF.

This clonotype was seen ten or more times. The genes are TRBV28 and TRBJ2-7; 8 positions match TRBD2. Germline trimming cut 9 bases from V and 7 bases from J; bases unmatched to any gene: 11. CDR3 length equals 13 residues. CDR1 and CDR2 from the germline V gene are MDHEN and SYDVKM. The CDR3 DNA reads as TGTGCCAGTGGCCGACTAGCGCCTTGGGAGCAGTACTTC. It specifies CASGRLAPWEQYF.

This clonotype was recorded many times. The chain combines TRBV7-8 with TRBJ2-3; 8 bases line up with TRBD2. The V gene end was trimmed by 3 bases and the J gene end by 4 bases; junction bases not matched to a gene: 3. The CDR3 sequence is 14 residues long. The V gene's germline CDR1 is SGHVS and CDR2 FQNEAQ. CDR3 loop: CASSFGTSSDTQYF. In DNA form, the CDR3 reads TGTGCCAGCAGCTTTGGGACTAGTTCAGATACGCAGTATTTT.

V and J are TRBV7-8 and TRBJ2-4, with 8 bases that match TRBD1. CDR3 length: 14 amino acids. V gave up 5 bases and J gave up 9 bases; unmatched junction bases: 9. CDR1 and CDR2 (germline): SGHVS, FQNEAQ. The CDR3: CASSPRQGLSIQYF. The CDR3 DNA reads TGTGCCAGCAGCCCCCGACAGGGGTTAAGCATTCAGTACTTC.

The V gene is TRBV19, the J gene TRBJ2-1; D could derive from TRBD1 or TRBD2 (5 bases each). V was cut by 6 bases and J by 9 bases, with 24 bases left in between. This CDR3 has 16 residues. In germline, CDR1 is LNHDA, CDR2 SQIVND (reference sequence). The CDR3 nucleotides are TGTGCCAGTAGAAGGGACCCACGAACGTATACGGGTGAGCAGTTCTTC. Translating it yields CASRRDPRTYTGEQFF.

For the CDR3, the DNA is TGTGCCAGCAGCTTAGCTAGCGGGGGGTTCTACGAGCAGTACTTC. Translation: CASSLASGGFYEQYF. J is TRBJ2-7 and V is TRBV7-9; 10 bases align to TRBD2. Per germline, CDR1 SEHNR and CDR2 FQNEAQ (reference sequence). The CDR3 covers 15 residues. V gave up 0 bases and J gave up 3 bases; unmatched junction bases: 2.

This chain links TRBV12-3 or TRBV12-4 with TRBJ1-2; D uncertain. The CDR3 length is 13 residues. Trimming stripped 5 bases from V and 1 base from J, with 8 bases between. CDR3 loop: CASSPSGNYGYTF. CDR3 DNA sequence: TGTGCCAGCAGTCCCTCGGGTAACTATGGCTACACCTTC.

This clonotype was detected many times. V is TRBV28 and J is TRBJ1-5, with D perhaps matching TRBD1 (6 bases). This CDR3 is built from 15 residues. Per the germline V gene, CDR1 is MDHEN and CDR2 is SYDVKM. Trimming cost V 6 bases and J 0 bases, with 12 bases left between them. In DNA form, the CDR3 reads TGTGCCAGCAGCCTAGGGGGGATTAGCAATCAGCCCCAGCATTTT. It codes for CASSLGGISNQPQHF.

This clonotype showed up many times. A junction boundary mismatches the germline segment, possibly from a read error. The chain employs TRBV30 and TRBJ2-1; 8 nucleotides match TRBD2. CDR3 length: 13 residues. The germline gives CDR1 GTSNPN, CDR2 SVGIG (reference sequence). The CDR3, as DNA: TGTGCCGGGAGGGCCGGTGGACTAGCTCGGCAGTTCTTC. Its protein is CAGRAGGLARQFF.